These T cell receptor beta chains were read from a single sample in a study of T-cell reconstitution after alpha-beta-depleted transplantation in children. TCRdb re-called the PCR reads with MiXCR, one entry per CDR3 protein. This table has nearly 400,000 distinct CDR3 sequences, roughly 22% appearing once. This specimen was PBMCs from the stem cell graft donor, taken from the stem cell graft. These receptor sequences come from a human donor who donated a stem cell graft to a child with acute myeloid leukemia. The conserved cysteine and the conserved F or W are not part of the CDR3 here. D genes are given only for firm matches.

j_call | v_call | cdr3_length | d_call | cdr3_aa
TRBJ1-1 | TRBV11-1 | 12 | - | ASSFSTVNTEAF
TRBJ2-6 | TRBV15 | 14 | - | ATSRDLLTGANVLT
TRBJ2-5 | TRBV27 | 12 | - | ASSDLGGPETQY
TRBJ2-3 | TRBV20-1 | 12 | TRBD1 | SAVLSGQGDTQY
TRBJ1-2 | TRBV5-1 | 11 | TRBD1 | ASSLQGADGYT
TRBJ2-1 | TRBV20-1 | 12 | TRBD2 | SARGAGDDNEQF
TRBJ2-7 | TRBV5-1 | 12 | TRBD2 | ASSISGRAYEQY
TRBJ2-1 | TRBV12-3/TRBV12-4 | 13 | TRBD2 | ASSPLAGAGNEQF
TRBJ2-3 | TRBV12-3/TRBV12-4 | 12 | - | ASSLGVLTDTQY
TRBJ2-1 | TRBV29-1 | 12 | - | SVDSERTYNEQF
TRBJ2-7 | TRBV12-3/TRBV12-4 | 12 | TRBD1 | ASSLRQGSHEQY
TRBJ2-7 | TRBV20-1 | 14 | - | SARDQQRVSTYEQY
TRBJ2-1 | TRBV20-1 | 16 | TRBD2 | SARDRSSWREGYNEQF
TRBJ1-6 | TRBV20-1 | 14 | - | SAPGSPGVGRSPLH
TRBJ1-1 | TRBV12-3/TRBV12-4 | 13 | - | ASSFLRLQNTEAF
TRBJ2-2 | TRBV5-5 | 13 | TRBD2 | ASRAGTTNTGELF
TRBJ2-3 | TRBV6-5 | 14 | - | ASSYVKGASTDTQY
TRBJ2-1 | TRBV7-6 | 13 | - | ASSGDQSSYNEQF
TRBJ2-7 | TRBV6-5 | 14 | - | ASSYSGREAGYEQY
TRBJ2-7 | TRBV13 | 12 | - | ASSFGLRPDEQY
TRBJ1-1 | TRBV6-5 | 13 | - | ASTPGGGWNTEAF
TRBJ2-1 | TRBV20-1 | 16 | TRBD2 | SAPSLAGGLSSYNEQF
TRBJ2-6 | TRBV6-2/TRBV6-3 | 18 | - | ASSYYTPGSPRSGANVLT
TRBJ2-7 | TRBV12-5 | 13 | - | ASGLVRQGGGEQY
TRBJ1-1 | TRBV6-5 | 11 | - | ASSYYINTEAF
TRBJ2-1 | TRBV15 | 13 | TRBD1 | ATSPRQGALDEQF
TRBJ2-1 | TRBV12-3/TRBV12-4 | 13 | - | ASSLAVPRHNEQF
TRBJ2-7 | TRBV29-1 | 14 | TRBD1 | SVEGDSGQGPYEQY
TRBJ2-7 | TRBV15 | 15 | - | ATSRDRSDLARYEQY
TRBJ2-5 | TRBV11-1 | 17 | TRBD2 | ASSSPSGLAGVWQETQY
TRBJ1-2 | TRBV24-1 | 9 | - | ATSVDYGYT
TRBJ1-6 | TRBV20-1 | 12 | TRBD1 | SARVGQGFSPLH
TRBJ2-7 | TRBV20-1 | 11 | TRBD2 | SARGGAINEQY
TRBJ2-3 | TRBV7-2 | 12 | TRBD1 | ASSLTGGFDTQY
TRBJ2-1 | TRBV6-1 | 12 | TRBD2 | ASRTSGNYNEQF